The 17 T cell receptor beta chains presented below share a single source sample, sequenced in a study of cytomegalovirus exposure and HLA in healthy donors. The PCR made use of 60 Vbeta and 13 Jbeta primers. Libraries were prepared by immunoSEQ multiplex PCR; TCRdb keeps only in-frame clonotypes and omits some of them. The table lists around 140,000 clones, approximately 82% of them singletons. Sequenced input: PBMCs. These receptors were taken from a man aged 25 to 45 in good health and CMV-seropositive.

The chain employs TRBV11-1 and TRBJ2-2; 11 bases line up with TRBD2. The CDR3 runs to 17 residues. CDR1 SGHAT and CDR2 FQDESV come from the germline V gene (reference sequence). Trimming took 4 bases from V and 5 from J; bases not matched to a gene: 9. As DNA, the CDR3 is TGTGCCAGCAGCTCCAACCTAGCGGGGGGAGGAACCGGGGAGCTGTTTTTT. Translated: CASSSNLAGGGTGELFF.

CDR3 coding DNA: TGTGCCAGCAGCTTAACTAGCGGGGGGGCGGGCTCAGATACGCAGTATTTT. It codes for CASSLTSGGAGSDTQYF. The V and J genes are TRBV5-4 and TRBJ2-3, with 13 bases identical to TRBD2. Trimming took 2 bases from V and 4 from J; bases not matched to a gene: 7. CDR3 length: 17 amino acids. Germline CDR1 and CDR2: SGHNT and YYREEE (reference sequence). The full variable domain, in which reference TRBV5-4 and TRBJ2-3 provide the parts outside the CDR3, is ETGVTQSPTHLIKTRGQQVTLRCSSQSGHNTVSWYQQALGQGPQFIFQYYREEENGRGNFPPRFSGLQFPNYSSELNVNALELDDSALYLCASSLTSGGAGSDTQYFGPGTRLTVL.

This rearrangement joins TRBV28 to TRBJ2-5, with D tentatively TRBD1 (5 bases). V was clipped by 9 bases and J by 11 bases, with 16 bases between them. The CDR3 runs to 11 residues. CDR1 is MDHEN and CDR2 is SYDVKM in the germline V gene. The CDR3 is CASIQGPGQYF. The CDR3 DNA is TGTGCCAGTATTCAGGGTCCAGGGCAGTACTTC.

J is TRBJ2-2 and V is TRBV9; TRBD2 might be the D (5 bases). CDR1 and CDR2 from the germline V gene are SGDLS and YYNGEE. The CDR3 sequence is 15 residues long. V lost 3 bases and J 4 bases, leaving 13 bases between the germline ends. The CDR3 DNA sequence: TGTGCCAGCAGCGCCCGGGGAGCAGCCACCGGGGAGCTGTTTTTT. Protein sequence: CASSARGAATGELFF.

The J gene is TRBJ2-7, the V gene TRBV11-3, with 7 bases aligning to TRBD2. CDR3 length equals 16 residues. Germline V gives CDR1 SGHNT, CDR2 YENEEA. V lost 0 bases to trimming and J lost 4 bases; unmatched junction nucleotides: 9. Here the CDR3 reads CASSLDWGTISYEQYF. CDR3 bases: TGTGCCAGCAGCTTAGATTGGGGGACTATCTCATACGAGCAGTACTTC.

This chain joins TRBV28 and TRBJ1-2, with a possible D match to TRBD1 (5 bases). V dropped 7 bases and J dropped 3 bases, with 12 bases sitting between them. This CDR3 has 13 amino acids. CDR1 is MDHEN and CDR2 is SYDVKM in the germline V gene. CDR3 sequence reads: CASTGRQYYGYTF. The CDR3 DNA sequence: TGTGCCAGCACTGGACGACAGTACTATGGCTACACCTTC.

V is TRBV30 and J is TRBJ2-3; unclear D gene. The V gene lost 3 bases and the J gene lost 4 bases, with 11 bases spanning the gap. This CDR3 contains 13 residues. Germline assignment: CDR1 GTSNPN and CDR2 SVGIG (reference sequence). The CDR3 region is CAWSAAAADTQYF. CDR3 DNA: TGTGCCTGGAGCGCCGCGGCGGCAGATACGCAGTATTTT.

The genes are TRBV5-4 and TRBJ1-2; D perhaps matches TRBD1 (5 bases). Germline CDR1 and CDR2: SGHNT and YYREEE (reference sequence). The CDR3 runs 13 residues. V lost 4 bases to trimming and J lost 4 bases, with 11 bases between them. CDR3 residues: CASSGGDVYGYTF. CDR3 coding DNA: TGTGCCAGCAGCGGGGGGGATGTCTATGGCTACACCTTC.

The CDR3 DNA sequence: TGTGCCAGCTCACCGAACTCTAACACCGGGGAGCTGTTTTTT. This codes for CASSPNSNTGELFF. The chain combines TRBV18 with TRBJ2-2; no reliable D call. Germline-derived CDR1 and CDR2 are KGHSH and LQKENI. This CDR3 is 14 amino acids long. V gave up 3 bases and J gave up 2 bases, with 7 bases separating them.

This clone was seen only once. The chain employs TRBV5-4 and TRBJ2-1; TRBD1 aligns across 8 bases. With 4 bases clipped from V and 4 bases from J, the junction kept 1 base outside the gene matches. This CDR3 contains 13 residues. Germline V CDR1 and CDR2: SGHNT, YYREEE (reference sequence). The CDR3 protein is CASSRDRYNEQFF. Here the CDR3 DNA reads TGTGCCAGCAGCAGGGACAGGTACAATGAGCAGTTCTTC.

This chain links TRBV29-1 with TRBJ2-5; 8 nucleotides align to TRBD1. Germline V gene sequence: CDR1 SQVTM, CDR2 ANQGSEA. J lost 4 bases, V lost 4 bases, and 8 bases had no gene match. The length of the CDR3 is 14 residues. The CDR3 loop is CSVGPTGGSETQYF. CDR3 DNA: TGCAGCGTTGGTCCTACAGGGGGTTCAGAGACCCAGTACTTC.

The rearrangement links TRBV6-6 to TRBJ2-1; perhaps TRBD2 as D (6 bases). Germline loops: CDR1 MNHNY, CDR2 SVGAGI (reference sequence). The V end was cut by 6 bases, the J end by 6 bases, with 12 bases between. The length of the CDR3 is 13 residues. The CDR3 DNA sequence: TGTGCCAGCAGCTCCGGGACTTTCAATGAGCAGTTCTTC. Its translation: CASSSGTFNEQFF.

The genes are TRBV19 and TRBJ2-7, with D possibly being TRBD2 (5 bases). CDR3 length: 13 amino acids. V was clipped by 5 bases and J by 3 bases, with 11 bases between them. Germline V gene sequence: CDR1 LNHDA, CDR2 SQIVND (reference sequence). The CDR3 bases are TGTGCCAGTAGTCCCCGGACTGTCTACGAGCAGTACTTC. Its protein is CASSPRTVYEQYF.

CDR3 bases: TGTGCCAGCTTCCGGGTGGGGGGGACGGACCAAGAGACCCAGTACTTC. Its protein product is CASFRVGGTDQETQYF. The genes are TRBV28 and TRBJ2-5; TRBD2 agrees at 7 bases. CDR3 length: 16 amino acids. Germline CDR1 is MDHEN and CDR2 is SYDVKM. J lost 0 bases, V lost 8 bases, and 12 bases had no gene match.

The chain links TRBV5-1 to TRBJ2-2; 10 bases fit TRBD2. There are 15 residues in the CDR3. The germline gives CDR1 SGHRS, CDR2 YFSETQ. V shed 0 bases and J 6 bases; nucleotides not matched to a gene: 2. The CDR3 protein is CASSLEGTSAGELFF. CDR3 coding DNA: TGCGCCAGCAGCTTGGAAGGGACTAGCGCCGGGGAGCTGTTTTTT.

CDR3 sequence reads: CASSPSRDGAYEQYF. In nucleotides, the CDR3 is TGTGCCAGCTCTCCTTCGCGGGACGGAGCCTACGAGCAGTACTTC. V is TRBV18 and J is TRBJ2-7, with D tentatively TRBD2 (6 bases). This CDR3 has 15 residues. The V gene lost 6 bases and the J gene lost 2 bases, with 17 bases spanning the gap. The germline V gene has CDR1 KGHSH and CDR2 LQKENI. The variable domain in full, with the rest retrieved from reference TRBV18 and TRBJ2-7, is NAGVMQNPRHLVRRRGQEARLRCSPMKGHSHVYWYRQLPEEGLKFMVYLQKENIIDESGMPKERFSAEFPKEGPSILRIQQVVRGDSAAYFCASSPSRDGAYEQYFGPGTRLTVT.

This rearrangement joins TRBV28 to TRBJ1-5, with TRBD1 matching over 9 bases. The V segment lost 3 bases and the J segment 6 bases; nucleotides outside the gene matches: 6. The V gene's germline CDR1 is MDHEN and CDR2 SYDVKM. The CDR3 consists of 15 residues. The CDR3 reads CASSFDRGAIQPQHF. The CDR3 region has the DNA TGTGCCAGCAGTTTTGACAGGGGGGCTATTCAGCCCCAGCATTTT. Full variable domain (outside the CDR3, taken from reference TRBV28 and TRBJ1-5): DVKVTQSSRYLVKRTGEKVFLECVQDMDHENMFWYRQDPGLGLRLIYFSYDVKMKEKGDIPEGYSVSREKKERFSLILESASTNQTSMYLCASSFDRGAIQPQHFGDGTRLSIL.